This T cell receptor beta chain was sequenced in a study of blood T cell repertoires in COVID-19. In the study overall: Material from acute and convalescent COVID-19 was sourced from the United States, Italy and Spain. PBMCs, B-cell-depleted T cells, or T cells were the source of the cDNA or gDNA that made up the material.

Original handling: Nucleated cell number was recorded as an estimate derived from reference gene primer amplification. Method: immunoSEQ multiplex PCR; TCRdb's copy keeps in-frame clones and lacks some. V and J calls and clone size come straight from that table; D and trimming were deduced from the DNA. Of about 270,000 clones in the sample, 87% were seen once. This CDR3 has 14 residues. V gave up 8 bases and J gave up 2 bases, with 12 bases separating them. Germline CDR1 and CDR2: ENHRY and SYGVKD. Sequencing was carried out using peripheral blood. The chain is built from TRBV10-3 and TRBJ2-2; D possibly corresponds to TRBD2 (5 bases). This TCR was sampled from a woman between 50 and 59 years old with acute or convalescent COVID-19. This CDR3 is CAILATSNTGELFF. In nucleotides, the CDR3 is TGTGCCATCTTAGCTACTAGTAACACCGGGGAGCTGTTTTTT.